This passage covers 24 T cell receptor beta chains from one sample sequenced in a study of shared clonotypes between healthy human individuals. Sequencing was performed with immunoSEQ multiplex PCR; in TCRdb, only in-frame clones are kept and a portion is missing. The sample lists 2 million to 2.5 million clones, over 90% occurring once. The sample comprised naive CD4+ T cells from PBMCs. Subset reported: CD45RA+ positively selected. These receptors originate from a man aged 18 to 35 in good health. Some clones in this sample may be carry-over from other donors' samples.

This rearrangement joins TRBV2 to TRBJ2-4, with TRBD1 identical over 10 bases. The CDR3 contains 13 residues. Trimming removed 6 bases from V and 16 bases from J; junction bases left unmatched: 12. CDR1 and CDR2 (germline): SNHLY, FYNNEI. The CDR3 spells CASSPDRGRPFYF. CDR3 DNA sequence: TGTGCCAGCAGCCCAGACAGGGGGCGTCCCTTTTACTTC.

The chain carries TRBV27 and TRBJ2-7; no clear D gene. The V end was cut by 4 bases, the J end by 1 base, with 11 bases between. The CDR3 length is 14 residues. From germline, CDR1 is MNHEY and CDR2 SMNVEV (reference sequence). CDR3 region: CASSSQRQSYEQYF. The CDR3 coding sequence is TGTGCCAGCAGTTCACAGCGTCAATCCTACGAGCAGTACTTC.

CDR3 sequence (DNA): TGTGCCAGCAGTTCTCACGGACAGGGATGGAACACCGGGGAGCTGTTTTTT. This translates into CASSSHGQGWNTGELFF. The V and J genes are TRBV27 and TRBJ2-2; 8 bases map to TRBD1. CDR1 and CDR2 (germline): MNHEY, SMNVEV (reference sequence). The CDR3 covers 17 residues. The J segment lost 1 base and the V segment lost 4 bases, leaving 8 bases of the junction unmatched.

This chain links TRBV28 with TRBJ2-7; D is tentatively TRBD1 or TRBD2 (5 bases each). The CDR3 runs 13 residues. V was cut by 8 bases and J by 7 bases, with 18 bases left in between. Germline lookup yields CDR1 MDHEN and CDR2 SYDVKM. In DNA, the CDR3 is TGTGCCAGCGGTACCCACGGGGCAGTTGAGCAGTACTTC. Residues: CASGTHGAVEQYF. The entire variable domain, with the rest obtained from reference TRBV28 and TRBJ2-7, is as follows: DVKVTQSSRYLVKRTGEKVFLECVQDMDHENMFWYRQDPGLGLRLIYFSYDVKMKEKGDIPEGYSVSREKKERFSLILESASTNQTSMYLCASGTHGAVEQYFGPGTRLTVT.

The chain uses TRBV29-1 and TRBJ2-5; a weak D match, TRBD2 (5 bases). The CDR3 runs to 11 residues. Germline loops: CDR1 SQVTM, CDR2 ANQGSEA. Trimming removed 4 bases from V and 4 bases from J, with 7 bases in between. The CDR3 region is CSVGERETQYF. CDR3 DNA: TGCAGCGTTGGGGAGAGAGAGACCCAGTACTTC.

J is TRBJ2-7 and V is TRBV6-1; 8 positions agree with TRBD1. Germline CDR1 MNHNS, CDR2 SASEGT. V dropped 2 bases and J dropped 7; count of bases not matched to a gene: 4. CDR3 length: 13 amino acids. The chain's CDR3 is CASSERTGFEQYF. CDR3 DNA sequence: TGTGCCAGCAGTGAACGGACAGGGTTTGAGCAGTACTTC.

This chain joins TRBV18 and TRBJ2-2, with D tentatively TRBD2 (5 bases). Germline assignment: CDR1 KGHSH and CDR2 LQKENI. This CDR3 spans 15 amino acids. V lost 3 bases, J lost 1 base, and 9 bases lay in between. CDR3 DNA: TGTGCCAGCTCACCCTTTGAGGGGAACACCGGGGAGCTGTTTTTT. As protein: CASSPFEGNTGELFF.

This sequence joins TRBV27 and TRBJ2-1; TRBD2 matches at 13 bases. The germline CDR1 and CDR2 sequences are MNHEY and SMNVEV (reference sequence). J was trimmed by 4 bases and V by 8 bases; bases with no gene match: 8. The CDR3 is made up of 16 amino acids. The CDR3 loop reads CASHPRTSGRYNEQFF. CDR3 in DNA: TGTGCCAGCCACCCCCGGACTAGCGGGAGATACAATGAGCAGTTCTTC.

This clone was seen just once. This chain joins TRBV7-2 and TRBJ2-7; the D gene is possibly TRBD1 (5 bases). This CDR3 has 15 residues. V was trimmed by 0 bases and J by 6 bases, leaving 15 bases between them. CDR1 is SGHTA and CDR2 is FQGNSA in the germline V gene. CDR3 in amino acids: CASSLAGLVRGEQYF. CDR3 bases: TGTGCCAGCAGCTTAGCGGGGTTGGTAAGGGGCGAGCAGTACTTC.

A note on this clone: The sample carries other DNA sequences with the same CDR3. This chain uses TRBV6-5 with TRBJ1-2, with 8 bases lining up with TRBD1. Germline assignment: CDR1 MNHEY and CDR2 SVGAGI. The CDR3 runs 14 residues. The V gene end was trimmed by 6 bases and the J gene end by 2 bases; junction bases not matched to a gene: 5. CDR3 sequence: CASSTRTGNYGYTF. The CDR3 DNA reads as TGTGCCAGCAGCACCCGGACAGGGAACTATGGCTACACCTTC.

The chain uses TRBV28 and TRBJ2-4; TRBD2 is a possible D gene (6 bases). CDR1 and CDR2 (germline): MDHEN, SYDVKM. Trimming removed 2 bases at V and 3 bases at J, with 17 bases between. This CDR3 comprises 17 residues. CDR3 in amino acids: CASSLVVGGGFKNIQYF. The CDR3, as DNA: TGTGCCAGCAGTTTAGTGGTGGGGGGAGGCTTCAAAAACATTCAGTACTTC.

Concerning this clone: Other nucleotide sequences in the sample specify the same CDR3. The gene calls are TRBV18 and TRBJ2-3, with D hard to call. Germline V gives CDR1 KGHSH, CDR2 LQKENI. With 1 base removed from V and 6 bases from J, the gap between germline ends came to 8 bases. This CDR3 has 13 amino acids. The CDR3 sequence is CASSPRGLDTQYF. The DNA for the CDR3 is TGTGCCAGCTCACCACGTGGTCTGGATACGCAGTATTTT. Drawing the rest from reference TRBV18 and TRBJ2-3, the complete variable domain is NAGVMQNPRHLVRRRGQEARLRCSPMKGHSHVYWYRQLPEEGLKFMVYLQKENIIDESGMPKERFSAEFPKEGPSILRIQQVVRGDSAAYFCASSPRGLDTQYFGPGTRLTVL.

Remarks on this clone: Other DNA sequences from this sample encode an identical CDR3 as well. The chain links TRBV5-1 to TRBJ1-5; no reliable D call. The germline gives CDR1 SGHRS, CDR2 YFSETQ. This CDR3 spans 13 amino acids. The V end was cut by 1 base, the J end by 4 bases, with 6 bases between. CDR3 sequence reads: CASSLLGNQPQHF. CDR3 bases: TGCGCCAGCAGCTTGCTGGGGAATCAGCCCCAGCATTTT.

J is TRBJ2-3 and V is TRBV9; perhaps TRBD2 as D (7 bases). V shed 0 bases and J shed 4 bases, with 12 bases lying between them. The CDR3 runs 15 residues. Germline V lookup: CDR1 SGDLS, CDR2 YYNGEE. CDR3 DNA sequence: TGTGCCAGCAGCGTAGGAGGGGGGGTCGCAGATACGCAGTATTTT. Residues: CASSVGGGVADTQYF.

V gene TRBV28 combines with J gene TRBJ1-4, with D maybe TRBD1 (5 bases). There are 17 residues in the CDR3. Trimming cost V 5 bases and J 2 bases, with 18 bases left between them. CDR1 MDHEN and CDR2 SYDVKM come from the germline V gene. The CDR3 protein is CASSPGRGGATNEKLFF. CDR3 DNA: TGTGCCAGCAGTCCCGGGCGGGGGGGAGCGACTAATGAAAAACTGTTTTTT.

The chain recombines TRBV5-1 with TRBJ1-1; 12 nucleotides match TRBD1. The CDR3 has 15 residues. Germline CDR1 is SGHRS and CDR2 is YFSETQ. After removal of 4 bases from V and 5 bases from J, the junction contained 6 bases not matched to a gene. CDR3 sequence (DNA): TGCGCCAGCAGCGGGACAGGGGGCGCAAGGACTGAAGCTTTCTTT. It codes for CASSGTGGARTEAFF. Filled out from reference TRBV5-1 and TRBJ1-1, the complete variable domain reads KAGVTQTPRYLIKTRGQQVTLSCSPISGHRSVSWYQQTPGQGLQFLFEYFSETQRNKGNFPGRFSGRQFSNSRSEMNVSTLELGDSALYLCASSGTGGARTEAFFGQGTRLTVV.

V usage is TRBV4-3 and J usage is TRBJ2-2, with TRBD1 as a possible D gene (6 bases). With 0 bases removed from V and 1 base from J, the gap between germline ends came to 9 bases. This CDR3 has 16 amino acids. The germline V gene has CDR1 LGHNA and CDR2 YSLEER. CDR3 amino acids: CASSQEGHLNTGELFF. The CDR3 DNA follows: TGCGCCAGCAGCCAAGAGGGACACCTGAACACCGGGGAGCTGTTTTTT.

The CDR3 loop is CASSPPTGYNTGELFF. The CDR3 DNA is TGTGCCAGCTCACCGCCCACAGGGTACAACACCGGGGAGCTGTTTTTT. The chain carries TRBV18 and TRBJ2-2; D is possibly TRBD1 (6 bases). V was clipped by 3 bases and J by 2 bases, with 13 bases between them. From germline, CDR1 is KGHSH and CDR2 LQKENI. This CDR3 contains 16 residues. Full variable domain (outside the CDR3, taken from reference TRBV18 and TRBJ2-2): NAGVMQNPRHLVRRRGQEARLRCSPMKGHSHVYWYRQLPEEGLKFMVYLQKENIIDESGMPKERFSAEFPKEGPSILRIQQVVRGDSAAYFCASSPPTGYNTGELFFGEGSRLTVL.

The chain couples TRBV7-9 to TRBJ2-2, with D unresolved. V was pared by 6 bases and J by 4 bases, with 9 bases between. Germline V CDR1 and CDR2: SEHNR, FQNEAQ (reference sequence). The CDR3 length is 13 residues. This CDR3 reads CASRTTGTGELFF. The CDR3 DNA reads as TGTGCCAGCAGAACCACGGGCACCGGGGAGCTGTTTTTT.

This chain links TRBV27 with TRBJ1-1; TRBD1 is a possible D gene (5 bases). Per the germline V gene, CDR1 is MNHEY and CDR2 is SMNVEV (reference sequence). V gave up 3 bases and J gave up 5 bases, with 10 bases separating them. The CDR3 runs to 13 residues. The CDR3, as DNA: TGTGCCAGCAGTTTTCTGGGGGAAACTGAAGCTTTCTTT. The encoded protein is CASSFLGETEAFF.

The genes are TRBV14 and TRBJ2-7; D not certain. Per the germline V gene, CDR1 is SGHDN and CDR2 is FVKESK. Trimming took 4 bases from V and 0 from J, leaving 13 bases between them. The CDR3 consists of 15 residues. CDR3 DNA sequence: TGTGCCAGCAGCCCCCGGGCCCTAAGCTCCTACGAGCAGTACTTC. Its translation is CASSPRALSSYEQYF.

This clone appeared a few times. This rearrangement joins TRBV30 to TRBJ2-5, with D unresolved. The CDR3 is 11 amino acids. Trimming removed 1 base at V and 4 bases at J, with 4 bases between. The germline V gene encodes CDR1 GTSNPN and CDR2 SVGIG (reference sequence). The CDR3 loop is CAWSGTETQYF. CDR3 DNA: TGTGCCTGGAGTGGGACAGAGACCCAGTACTTC.

Points on this clone: Other DNA sequences within the sample encode an identical CDR3. The rearrangement links TRBV10-3 to TRBJ1-1, with 7 positions matching TRBD1. V gave up 5 bases and J gave up 1 base; unmatched junction bases: 1. Germline CDR1 is ENHRY and CDR2 is SYGVKD. CDR3 length: 13 residues. The CDR3 sequence is CAISRTGNTEAFF. DNA for the CDR3: TGTGCCATCAGTCGGACAGGGAACACTGAAGCTTTCTTT.

This chain links TRBV7-3 with TRBJ2-1; D is undetermined. Germline values: CDR1 SGHTA, CDR2 FQGTGA. The CDR3 spans 12 residues. V lost 5 bases and J lost 7, with 9 bases in between. The CDR3 reads CASSTNQNEQFF. The CDR3 nucleotides are TGTGCCAGCAGCACAAACCAGAATGAGCAGTTCTTC.